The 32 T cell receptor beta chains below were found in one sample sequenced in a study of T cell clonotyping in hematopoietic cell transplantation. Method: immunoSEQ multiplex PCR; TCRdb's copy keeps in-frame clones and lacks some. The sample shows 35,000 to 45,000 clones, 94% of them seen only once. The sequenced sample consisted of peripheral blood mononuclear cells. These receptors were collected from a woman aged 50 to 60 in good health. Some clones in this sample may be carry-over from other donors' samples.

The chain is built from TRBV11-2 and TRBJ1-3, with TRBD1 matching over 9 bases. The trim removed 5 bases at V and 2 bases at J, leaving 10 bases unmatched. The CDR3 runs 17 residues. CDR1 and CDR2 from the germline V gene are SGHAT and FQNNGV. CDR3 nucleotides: TGTGCCAGCAGCCCTGGGACAGGGTCGCGAGCTGGAAACACCATATATTTT. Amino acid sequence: CASSPGTGSRAGNTIYF.

The CDR3: CASSAGLPGYTGELFF. The CDR3 DNA is TGTGCCAGCAGCGCGGGACTACCTGGATACACCGGGGAGCTGTTTTTT. The chain is built from TRBV9 and TRBJ2-2; TRBD2 matches 7 bases. CDR1 SGDLS and CDR2 YYNGEE come from the germline V gene. With V trimmed by 3 bases and J by 3 bases, 8 bases remained unmatched. CDR3 length: 16 amino acids.

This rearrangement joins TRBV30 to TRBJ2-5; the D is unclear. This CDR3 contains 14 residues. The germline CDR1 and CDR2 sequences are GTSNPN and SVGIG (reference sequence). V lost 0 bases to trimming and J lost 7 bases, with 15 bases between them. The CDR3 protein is CAWSVPGWLGTQYF. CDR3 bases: TGTGCCTGGAGTGTACCGGGCTGGCTTGGGACCCAGTACTTC.

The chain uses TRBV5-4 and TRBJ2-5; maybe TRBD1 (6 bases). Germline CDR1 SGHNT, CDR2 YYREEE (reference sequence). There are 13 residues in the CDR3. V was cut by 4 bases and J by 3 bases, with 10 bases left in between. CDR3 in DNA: TGTGCCAGCAGCCGGACAGCCGAAGAGACCCAGTACTTC. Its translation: CASSRTAEETQYF.

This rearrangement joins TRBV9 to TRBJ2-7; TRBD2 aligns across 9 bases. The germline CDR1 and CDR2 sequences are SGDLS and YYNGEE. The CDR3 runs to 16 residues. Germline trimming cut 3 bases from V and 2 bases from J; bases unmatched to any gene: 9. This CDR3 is CASSGGGGANTYEQYF. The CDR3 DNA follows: TGTGCCAGCAGCGGAGGCGGGGGGGCGAACACCTACGAGCAGTACTTC.

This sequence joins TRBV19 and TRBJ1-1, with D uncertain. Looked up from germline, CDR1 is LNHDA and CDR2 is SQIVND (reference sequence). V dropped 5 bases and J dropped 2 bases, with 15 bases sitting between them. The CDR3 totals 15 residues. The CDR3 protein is CASSWNVAVNTEAFF. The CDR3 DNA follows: TGTGCCAGTAGTTGGAACGTGGCAGTTAACACTGAAGCTTTCTTT. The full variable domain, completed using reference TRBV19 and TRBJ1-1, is DGGITQSPKYLFRKEGQNVTLSCEQNLNHDAMYWYRQDPGQGLRLIYYSQIVNDFQKGDIAEGYSVSREKKESFPLTVTSAQKNPTAFYLCASSWNVAVNTEAFFGQGTRLTVV.

The CDR3 DNA is TGCGCCAGCAGCTTGGGGTCTCTGGGCACTGAAGCTTTCTTT. Amino acid sequence: CASSLGSLGTEAFF. The chain employs TRBV5-1 and TRBJ1-1; D gene uncertain. The CDR3 contains 14 residues. CDR1 SGHRS and CDR2 YFSETQ come from the germline V gene. The V end was cut by 0 bases, the J end by 4 bases, with 10 bases between.

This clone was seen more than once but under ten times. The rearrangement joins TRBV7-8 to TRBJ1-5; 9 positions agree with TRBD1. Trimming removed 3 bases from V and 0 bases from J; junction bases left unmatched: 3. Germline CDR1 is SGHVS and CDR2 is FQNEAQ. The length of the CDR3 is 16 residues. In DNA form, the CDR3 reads TGTGCCAGCAGCTTGGACAGGGGATATAGCAATCAGCCCCAGCATTTT. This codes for CASSLDRGYSNQPQHF.

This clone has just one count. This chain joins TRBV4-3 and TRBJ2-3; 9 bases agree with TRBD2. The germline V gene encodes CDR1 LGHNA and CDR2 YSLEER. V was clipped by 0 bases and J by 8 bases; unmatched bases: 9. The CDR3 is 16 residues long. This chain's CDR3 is CASSQDRGGGALTQYF. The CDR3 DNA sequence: TGCGCCAGCAGCCAAGATCGGGGCGGGGGGGCCCTTACGCAGTATTTT.

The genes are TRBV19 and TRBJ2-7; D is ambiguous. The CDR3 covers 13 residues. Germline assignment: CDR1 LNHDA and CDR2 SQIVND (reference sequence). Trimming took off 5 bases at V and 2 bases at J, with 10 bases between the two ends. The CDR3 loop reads CASSRDITYEQYF. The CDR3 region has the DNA TGTGCCAGTAGTCGAGACATTACCTACGAGCAGTACTTC.

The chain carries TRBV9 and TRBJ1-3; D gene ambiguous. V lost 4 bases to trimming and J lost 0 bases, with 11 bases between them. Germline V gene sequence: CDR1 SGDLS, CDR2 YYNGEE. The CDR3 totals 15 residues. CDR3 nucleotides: TGTGCCAGCAGCCCCCGACTGGGCTCTGGAAACACCATATATTTT. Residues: CASSPRLGSGNTIYF.

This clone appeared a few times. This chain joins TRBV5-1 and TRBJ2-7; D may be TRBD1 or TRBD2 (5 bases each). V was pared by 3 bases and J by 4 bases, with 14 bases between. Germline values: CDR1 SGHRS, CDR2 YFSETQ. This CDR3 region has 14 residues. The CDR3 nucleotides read TGCGCCAGCAGCTCAACTGCAGGGAGATACGAGCAGTACTTC. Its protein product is CASSSTAGRYEQYF.

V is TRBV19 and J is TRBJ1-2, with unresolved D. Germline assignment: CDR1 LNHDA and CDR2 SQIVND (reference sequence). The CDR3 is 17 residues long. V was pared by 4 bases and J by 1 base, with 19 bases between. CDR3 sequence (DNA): TGTGCCAGTAGTACCCCCCGGACGGATCTGGATAACTATGGCTACACCTTC. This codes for CASSTPRTDLDNYGYTF.

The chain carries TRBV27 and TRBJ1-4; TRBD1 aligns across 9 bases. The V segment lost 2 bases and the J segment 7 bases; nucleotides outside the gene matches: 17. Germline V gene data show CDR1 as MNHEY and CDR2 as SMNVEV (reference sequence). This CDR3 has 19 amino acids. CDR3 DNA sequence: TGTGCCAGCAGTTTAAAGCAGTGGGTGGGACAGGGCGAAGGTGAAAAACTGTTTTTT. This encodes CASSLKQWVGQGEGEKLFF.

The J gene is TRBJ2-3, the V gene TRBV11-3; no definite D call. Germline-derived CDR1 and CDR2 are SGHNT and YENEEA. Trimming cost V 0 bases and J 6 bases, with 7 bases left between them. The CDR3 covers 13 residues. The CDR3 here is CASSLEGADTQYF. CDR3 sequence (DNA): TGTGCCAGCAGCTTAGAGGGTGCGGATACGCAGTATTTT. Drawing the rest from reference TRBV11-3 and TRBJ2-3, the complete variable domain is EAGVVQSPRYKIIEKKQPVAFWCNPISGHNTLYWYLQNLGQGPELLIRYENEEAVDDSQLPKDRFSAERLKGVDSTLKIQPAELGDSAVYLCASSLEGADTQYFGPGTRLTVL.

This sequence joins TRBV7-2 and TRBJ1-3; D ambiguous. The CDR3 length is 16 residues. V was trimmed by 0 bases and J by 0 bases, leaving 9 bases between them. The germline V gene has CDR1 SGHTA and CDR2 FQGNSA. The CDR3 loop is CASSLASANSGNTIYF. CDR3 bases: TGTGCCAGCAGCTTAGCATCCGCGAACTCTGGAAACACCATATATTTT.

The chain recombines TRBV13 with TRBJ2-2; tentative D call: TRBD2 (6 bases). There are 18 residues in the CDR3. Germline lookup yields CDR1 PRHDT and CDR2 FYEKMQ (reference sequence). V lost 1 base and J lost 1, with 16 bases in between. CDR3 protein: CASSLASYFGRNTGELFF. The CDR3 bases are TGTGCCAGCAGCTTAGCTTCATACTTCGGGAGGAACACCGGGGAGCTGTTTTTT.

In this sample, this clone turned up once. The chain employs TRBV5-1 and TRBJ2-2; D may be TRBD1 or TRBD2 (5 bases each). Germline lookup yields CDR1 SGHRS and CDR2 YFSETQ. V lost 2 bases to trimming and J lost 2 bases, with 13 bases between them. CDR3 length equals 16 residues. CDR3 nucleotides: TGCGCCAGCAGCTTCGCCGGGACGGCAAACACCGGGGAGCTGTTTTTT. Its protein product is CASSFAGTANTGELFF.

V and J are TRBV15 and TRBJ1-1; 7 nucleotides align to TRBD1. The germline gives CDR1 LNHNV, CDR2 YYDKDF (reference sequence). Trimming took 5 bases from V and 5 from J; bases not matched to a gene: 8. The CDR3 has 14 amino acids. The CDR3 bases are TGTGCCACCAGCTTGGACAGGACGGGGACTGAAGCTTTCTTT. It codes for CATSLDRTGTEAFF.

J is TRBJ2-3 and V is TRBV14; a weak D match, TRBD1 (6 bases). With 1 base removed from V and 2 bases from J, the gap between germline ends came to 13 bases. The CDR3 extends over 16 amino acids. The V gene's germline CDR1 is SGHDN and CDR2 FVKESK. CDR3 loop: CASSQAAGDNTDTQYF. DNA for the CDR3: TGTGCCAGCAGCCAAGCCGCAGGGGATAACACAGATACGCAGTATTTT. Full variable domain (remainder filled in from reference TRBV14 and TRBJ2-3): EAGVTQFPSHSVIEKGQTVTLRCDPISGHDNLYWYRRVMGKEIKFLLHFVKESKQDESGMPNNRFLAERTGGTYSTLKVQPAELEDSGVYFCASSQAAGDNTDTQYFGPGTRLTVL.

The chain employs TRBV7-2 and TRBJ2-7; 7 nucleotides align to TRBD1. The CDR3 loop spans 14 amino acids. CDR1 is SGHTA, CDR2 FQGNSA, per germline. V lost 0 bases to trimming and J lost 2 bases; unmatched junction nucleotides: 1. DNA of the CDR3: TGTGCCAGCAGCTTAGCTGGGACAGCCTACGAGCAGTACTTC. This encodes CASSLAGTAYEQYF. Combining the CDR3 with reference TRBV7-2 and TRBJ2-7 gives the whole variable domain GAGVSQSPSNKVTEKGKDVELRCDPISGHTALYWYRQSLGQGLEFLIYFQGNSAPDKSGLPSDRFSAERTGGSVSTLTIQRTQQEDSAVYLCASSLAGTAYEQYFGPGTRLTVT.

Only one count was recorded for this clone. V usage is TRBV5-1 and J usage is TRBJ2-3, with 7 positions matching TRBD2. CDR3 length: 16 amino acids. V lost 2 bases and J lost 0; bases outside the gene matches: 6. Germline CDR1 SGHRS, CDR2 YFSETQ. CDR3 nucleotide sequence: TGCGCCAGCAGCTTTTCGCGGGGGTCTAGCACAGATACGCAGTATTTT. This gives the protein CASSFSRGSSTDTQYF.

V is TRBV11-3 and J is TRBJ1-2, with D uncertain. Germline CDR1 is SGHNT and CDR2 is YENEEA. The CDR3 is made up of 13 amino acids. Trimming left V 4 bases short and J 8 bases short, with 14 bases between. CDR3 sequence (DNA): TGTGCCAGCAGCTCACAAGACCTTCCGGGCTACACCTTC. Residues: CASSSQDLPGYTF.

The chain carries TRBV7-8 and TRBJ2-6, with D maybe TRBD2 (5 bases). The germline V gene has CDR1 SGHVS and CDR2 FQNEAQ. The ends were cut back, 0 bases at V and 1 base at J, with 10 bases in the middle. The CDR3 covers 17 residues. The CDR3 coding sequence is TGTGCCAGCAGCTTAGCTTCGGGATGGTCTGGGGCCAACGTCCTGACTTTC. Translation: CASSLASGWSGANVLTF.

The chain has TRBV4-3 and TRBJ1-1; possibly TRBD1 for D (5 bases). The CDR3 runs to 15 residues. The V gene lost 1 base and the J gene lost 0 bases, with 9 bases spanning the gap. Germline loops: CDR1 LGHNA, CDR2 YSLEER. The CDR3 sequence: CASSQGGTVNTEAFF. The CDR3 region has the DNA TGCGCCAGCAGCCAAGGCGGGACGGTGAACACTGAAGCTTTCTTT.

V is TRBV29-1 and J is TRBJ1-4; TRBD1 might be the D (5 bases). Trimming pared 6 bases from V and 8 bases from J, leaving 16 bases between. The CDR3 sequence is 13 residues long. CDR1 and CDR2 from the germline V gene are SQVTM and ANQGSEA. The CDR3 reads CSVVTVAPEKLFF. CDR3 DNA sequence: TGCAGCGTGGTGACAGTAGCCCCCGAAAAACTGTTTTTT.

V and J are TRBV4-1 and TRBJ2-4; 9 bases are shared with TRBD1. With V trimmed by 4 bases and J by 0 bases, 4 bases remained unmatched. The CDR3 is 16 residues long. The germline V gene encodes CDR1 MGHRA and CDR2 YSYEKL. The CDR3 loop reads CASSPQGALAKNIQYF. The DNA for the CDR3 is TGCGCCAGCAGCCCACAGGGGGCTCTAGCCAAAAACATTCAGTACTTC.

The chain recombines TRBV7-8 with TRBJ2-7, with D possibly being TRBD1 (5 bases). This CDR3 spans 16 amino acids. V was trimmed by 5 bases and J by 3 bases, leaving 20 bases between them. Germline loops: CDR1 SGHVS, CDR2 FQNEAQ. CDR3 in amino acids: CASSQRWGREYYEQYF. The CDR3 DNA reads TGTGCCAGCAGCCAAAGGTGGGGCAGGGAATACTACGAGCAGTACTTC.

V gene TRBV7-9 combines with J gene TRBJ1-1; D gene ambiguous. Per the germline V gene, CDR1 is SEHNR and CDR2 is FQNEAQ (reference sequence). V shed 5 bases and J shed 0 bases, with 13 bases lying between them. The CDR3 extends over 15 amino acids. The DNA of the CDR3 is TGTGCCAGCAGCAAGTCCGGGAACATGAACACTGAAGCTTTCTTT. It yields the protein CASSKSGNMNTEAFF.

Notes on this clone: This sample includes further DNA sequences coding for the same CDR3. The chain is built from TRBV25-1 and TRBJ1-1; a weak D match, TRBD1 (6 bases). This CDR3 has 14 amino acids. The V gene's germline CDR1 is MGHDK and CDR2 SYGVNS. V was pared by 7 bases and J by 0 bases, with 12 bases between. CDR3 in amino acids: CASIPRGVNTEAFF. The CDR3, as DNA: TGTGCCAGCATCCCGAGGGGGGTGAACACTGAAGCTTTCTTT. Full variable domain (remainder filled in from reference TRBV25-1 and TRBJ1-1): EADIYQTPRYLVIGTGKKITLECSQTMGHDKMYWYQQDPGMELHLIHYSYGVNSTEKGDLSSESTVSRIRTEHFPLTLESARPSHTSQYLCASIPRGVNTEAFFGQGTRLTVV.

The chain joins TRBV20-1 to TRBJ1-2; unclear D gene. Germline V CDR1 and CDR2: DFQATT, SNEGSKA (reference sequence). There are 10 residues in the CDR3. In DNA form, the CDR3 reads TGCAGCGCAGAGGAGTATGGCTACACCTTC. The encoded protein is CSAEEYGYTF.

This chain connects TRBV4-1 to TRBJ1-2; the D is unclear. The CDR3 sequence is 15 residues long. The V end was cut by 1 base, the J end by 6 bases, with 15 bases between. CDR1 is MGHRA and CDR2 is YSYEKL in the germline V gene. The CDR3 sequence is CASSQAGSPSDGYTF. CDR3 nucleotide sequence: TGCGCCAGCAGCCAAGCGGGCAGCCCCTCGGATGGCTACACCTTC.